This T cell receptor (beta chain) was sequenced in a study of CXCR3-negative and CXCR3-positive naive CD8 T cells. Findings and caveats of the study: Naive CXCR3-negative and CXCR3-positive cells had similar TRBV-TRBJ usage; memory differed. TCR strength was inferred from TRB CDR3 properties, while surface CD5 was comparable between naive subsets.

The TRB cDNA libraries were prepared by 5' RACE with UMI labels. For each CDR3 protein, TCRdb gives one entry from its re-call of the 5' RACE reads, without DNA. This sample contains about 130,000 distinct CDR3 sequences. This CDR3 spans 19 amino acids. Germline lookup yields CDR1 MGHDK and CDR2 SYGVNS. Details on this clonotype: Its antigen is as yet unknown.

This sequence joins TRBV25-1 and TRBJ2-7; TCRdb picks TRBD1, but there is no DNA to check that call. The sample taken for sequencing was naive CXCR3- CD8+ T cells from blood. Subset in this sample: CD45RO-CCR7+CD27+CD95- naive CD8+ T cells lacking CXCR3 (TNR3-). The receptor was isolated from a human donor in good health. Some clones in this sample may be carry-over from other donors' samples. The CDR3 is CASREWARGASGNPYEQYF.